The TCR beta chain under discussion was sequenced for a study of beta chain features in type 1 diabetes. The isolated RNA, all of it, was reverse transcribed, so expressed TCRB transcripts were what got sequenced. Samples of naive, central memory and regulatory T cells yielded a mean of around 3.4 million reads. Profiled with immunoSEQ multiplex PCR; TCRdb holds only in-frame clones, not every one. The profile shows fewer than 550,000 clones, more than 9.5% of them singletons. This clone was detected only a few times. Its antigen is unknown. Findings and limits, study-wide: Sequencing the cDNA could make cells with high TCR expression show up more than they should.

Stem cell-like memory, regulatory, central memory and naive CD4+ cells were sorted via CD45RO/CCR7/CD25/CD127/CD95/CD27. Purity (above 98%) was reached by all sorted populations. Trimming took off 3 bases at V and 1 base at J, with 16 bases between the two ends. CDR1 is GTSNPN and CDR2 is SVGIG in the germline V gene (reference sequence). The CDR3 length is 16 residues. Specimen: naive CD4+ T cells from blood. This clonotype originated in a young woman in good health. The chain employs TRBV30 and TRBJ1-5, with D possibly TRBD1 on 5 matching bases. The CDR3 region is CAWSPLGARSNQPQHF. The DNA for the CDR3 is TGTGCCTGGAGCCCGCTAGGGGCGAGGAGCAATCAGCCCCAGCATTTT.